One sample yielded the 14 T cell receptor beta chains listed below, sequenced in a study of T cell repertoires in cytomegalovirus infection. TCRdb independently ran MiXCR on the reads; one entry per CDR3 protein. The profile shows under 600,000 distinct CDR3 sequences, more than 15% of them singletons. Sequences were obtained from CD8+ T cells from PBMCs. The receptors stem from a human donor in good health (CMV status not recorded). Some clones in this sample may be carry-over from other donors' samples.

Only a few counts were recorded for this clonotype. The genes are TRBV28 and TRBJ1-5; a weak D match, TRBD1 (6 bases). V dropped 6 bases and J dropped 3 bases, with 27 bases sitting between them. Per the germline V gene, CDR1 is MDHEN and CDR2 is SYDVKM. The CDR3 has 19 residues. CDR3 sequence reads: CASRTSGGQSRLVNQPQHF. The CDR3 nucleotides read TGTGCCAGCAGAACCTCCGGGGGGCAGTCTCGCCTAGTCAATCAGCCCCAGCATTTT.

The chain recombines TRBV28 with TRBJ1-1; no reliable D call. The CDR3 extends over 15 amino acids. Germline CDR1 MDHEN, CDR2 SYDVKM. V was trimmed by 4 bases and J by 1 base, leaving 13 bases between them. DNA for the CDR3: TGTGCCAGCAGTTCGTACAGCGAAACGAACACTGAAGCTTTCTTT. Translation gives CASSSYSETNTEAFF.

The CDR3 loop is CATSTDRANYGYTF. In nucleotides, the CDR3 is TGTGCCACCAGCACTGACAGAGCTAACTATGGCTACACCTTC. The chain links TRBV15 to TRBJ1-2; the D gene is possibly TRBD1 (5 bases). Trimming stripped 4 bases from V and 0 bases from J, with 9 bases between. This CDR3 has 14 residues. The germline gives CDR1 LNHNV, CDR2 YYDKDF (reference sequence).

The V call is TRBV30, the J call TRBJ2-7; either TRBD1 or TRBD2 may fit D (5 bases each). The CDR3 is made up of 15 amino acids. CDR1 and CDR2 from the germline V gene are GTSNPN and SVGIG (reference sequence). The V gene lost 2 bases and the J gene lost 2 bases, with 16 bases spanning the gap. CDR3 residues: CAWSWRSGPPYEQYF. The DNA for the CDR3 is TGTGCCTGGAGTTGGCGATCGGGGCCACCCTACGAGCAGTACTTC.

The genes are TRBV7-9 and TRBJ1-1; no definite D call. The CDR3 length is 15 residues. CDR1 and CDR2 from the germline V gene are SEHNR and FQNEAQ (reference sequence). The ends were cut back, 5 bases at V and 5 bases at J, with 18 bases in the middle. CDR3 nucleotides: TGTGCCAGCAGCACCGAAGGGCGGGGAGGGACTGAAGCTTTCTTT. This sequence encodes CASSTEGRGGTEAFF.

CDR3 sequence (DNA): TGCAGTGCTAGAGCTATGGGCAGGGCGAACACCGGGGAGCTGTTTTTT. This sequence encodes CSARAMGRANTGELFF. This chain uses TRBV20-1 with TRBJ2-2; D possibly corresponds to TRBD1 (5 bases). V lost 1 base, J lost 0 bases, and 12 bases lay in between. In germline, CDR1 is DFQATT, CDR2 SNEGSKA (reference sequence). This CDR3 spans 16 amino acids.

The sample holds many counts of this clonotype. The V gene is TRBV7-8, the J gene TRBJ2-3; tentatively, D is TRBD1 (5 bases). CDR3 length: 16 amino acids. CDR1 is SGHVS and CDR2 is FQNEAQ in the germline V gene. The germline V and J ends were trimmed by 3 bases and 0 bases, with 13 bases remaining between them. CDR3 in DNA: TGTGCCAGCAGCTTTCGAAGGGGTGAGAGCACAGATACGCAGTATTTT. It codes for CASSFRRGESTDTQYF.

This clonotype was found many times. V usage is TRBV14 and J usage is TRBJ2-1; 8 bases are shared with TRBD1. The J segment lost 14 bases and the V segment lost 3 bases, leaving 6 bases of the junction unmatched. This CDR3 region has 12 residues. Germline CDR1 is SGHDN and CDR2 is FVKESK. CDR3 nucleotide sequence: TGTGCCAGCAGCCACAGACAGGGGTCGGAGTTCTTC. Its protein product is CASSHRQGSEFF.

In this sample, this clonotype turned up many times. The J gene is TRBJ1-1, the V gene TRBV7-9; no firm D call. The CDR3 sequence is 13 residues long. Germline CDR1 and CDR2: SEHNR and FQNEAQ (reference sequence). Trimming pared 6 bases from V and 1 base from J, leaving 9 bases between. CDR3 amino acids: CASRRKANTEAFF. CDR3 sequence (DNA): TGTGCCAGCAGAAGGAAGGCGAACACTGAAGCTTTCTTT.

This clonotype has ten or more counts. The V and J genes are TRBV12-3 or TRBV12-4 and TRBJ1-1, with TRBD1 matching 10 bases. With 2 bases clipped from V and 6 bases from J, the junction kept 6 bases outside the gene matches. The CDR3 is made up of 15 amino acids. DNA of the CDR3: TGTGCCAGCAGTTTATGGGGGGACAGGGGATCTGAAGCTTTCTTT. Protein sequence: CASSLWGDRGSEAFF.

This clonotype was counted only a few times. CDR3 DNA: TGTGCCAGCAGTTGGGACAGGGCGGGGAACATTCAGTACTTC. It specifies CASSWDRAGNIQYF. The chain carries TRBV6-1 and TRBJ2-4; 9 nucleotides agree with TRBD1. The junction had 6 bases not matched to a gene; V was cut back by 5 bases and J by 7 bases. Germline V gives CDR1 MNHNS, CDR2 SASEGT. This CDR3 has 14 amino acids.

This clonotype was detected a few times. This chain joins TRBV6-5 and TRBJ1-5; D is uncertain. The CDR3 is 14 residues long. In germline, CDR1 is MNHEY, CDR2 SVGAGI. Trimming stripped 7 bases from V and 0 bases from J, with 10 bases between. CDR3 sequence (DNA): TGTGCCAGCAAGCCGAGAGATAGCAATCAGCCCCAGCATTTT. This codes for CASKPRDSNQPQHF.

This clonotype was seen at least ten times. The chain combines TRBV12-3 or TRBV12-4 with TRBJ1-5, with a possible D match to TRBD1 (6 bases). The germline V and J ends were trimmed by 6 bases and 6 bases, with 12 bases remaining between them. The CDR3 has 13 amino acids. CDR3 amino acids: CASSPRGVQPQHF. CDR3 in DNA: TGTGCCAGCAGCCCAAGGGGGGTTCAGCCCCAGCATTTT.

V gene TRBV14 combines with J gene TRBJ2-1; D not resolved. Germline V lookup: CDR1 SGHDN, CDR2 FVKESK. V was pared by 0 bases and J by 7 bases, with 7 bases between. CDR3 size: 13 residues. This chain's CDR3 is CASSQERKNEQFF. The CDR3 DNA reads TGTGCCAGCAGCCAAGAACGGAAAAATGAGCAGTTCTTC. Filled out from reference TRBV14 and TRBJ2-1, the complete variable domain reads EAGVTQFPSHSVIEKGQTVTLRCDPISGHDNLYWYRRVMGKEIKFLLHFVKESKQDESGMPNNRFLAERTGGTYSTLKVQPAELEDSGVYFCASSQERKNEQFFGPGTRLTVL.